The 16 T cell receptor beta chains in this list originate from one sample, sequenced in a study of T cells in Graves' hyperthyroidism and ophthalmopathy. It was RNA transcripts that yielded the amplified TCR beta CDR3 regions. The HTBI primer set drove a first-round RT-PCR of the TCR CDR3. TCRdb independently ran MiXCR on the multiplex PCR reads; one entry per CDR3 protein. The sample has nearly 750,000 distinct CDR3 sequences; roughly 32% are singletons. The sequencing sample was made of blood. These receptors were obtained from a woman aged 40 to 50 with Graves' hyperthyroidism.

This chain connects TRBV2 to TRBJ1-6; unclear D gene. The CDR3 has 16 residues. V shed 9 bases and J shed 9 bases, with 24 bases lying between them. Germline assignment: CDR1 SNHLY and CDR2 FYNNEI. CDR3 sequence reads: CASAKFESLLVSPLHF. CDR3 nucleotide sequence: TGTGCCAGTGCTAAGTTCGAATCCCTCCTGGTTTCACCCCTCCACTTT.

This chain connects TRBV19 to TRBJ1-1, with 7 bases aligning to TRBD1. The CDR3 covers 14 residues. Germline V lookup: CDR1 LNHDA, CDR2 SQIVND (reference sequence). Trimming cost V 7 bases and J 4 bases; bases outside gene matches: 9. CDR3 sequence: CASNRDRKFTEAFF. DNA for the CDR3: TGTGCCAGTAACCGGGACAGAAAATTCACTGAAGCTTTCTTT.

The rearrangement links TRBV6-6 to TRBJ1-2, with 7 bases that match TRBD1. The CDR3 runs 15 residues. In germline, CDR1 is MNHNY, CDR2 SVGAGI (reference sequence). J was trimmed by 2 bases and V by 2 bases; bases with no gene match: 5. CDR3 residues: CASSYLQGQNYGYTF. Here the CDR3 DNA reads TGTGCCAGCAGTTACCTCCAGGGACAGAACTATGGCTACACCTTC.

The chain joins TRBV13 to TRBJ2-7; 15 nucleotides line up with TRBD2. Germline V CDR1 and CDR2: PRHDT, FYEKMQ (reference sequence). V dropped 10 bases and J dropped 5; count of bases not matched to a gene: 12. The CDR3 sequence is 16 residues long. As DNA, the CDR3 is TGTGCCACGGGACTAGCGGGAGGAATGGGGGTCGACGAGCAGTACTTC. It is translated as CATGLAGGMGVDEQYF.

This clonotype was recorded a few times. The rearrangement uses TRBV27 and TRBJ2-7, with 9 nucleotides matching TRBD2. V lost 5 bases, J lost 6 bases, and 14 bases stayed unmatched. CDR3 length: 16 amino acids. Per the germline V gene, CDR1 is MNHEY and CDR2 is SMNVEV (reference sequence). CDR3 in amino acids: CASSDPPLAGASEQYF. As DNA, the CDR3 is TGTGCCAGCAGTGATCCTCCCTTAGCGGGAGCATCCGAGCAGTACTTC.

On this clonotype: One base away lies a much larger clone, so this may be a sequencing read error. This rearrangement joins TRBV29-1 to TRBJ2-7; either TRBD1 or TRBD2 may supply D (6 bases each). This CDR3 is built from 12 residues. The germline gives CDR1 SQVTM, CDR2 ANQGSEA. CDR3 region: CSYGGGSYEQHF. The CDR3 DNA reads TGCAGCTATGGAGGGGGTTCCTACGAGCAGCACTTC.

The chain carries TRBV19 and TRBJ1-2; tentatively, D is TRBD1 (6 bases). The V end lost 11 bases, the J end lost 4 bases, and 17 bases lay between the germline ends. Germline V gene data show CDR1 as LNHDA and CDR2 as SQIVND (reference sequence). The CDR3 spans 13 residues. DNA of the CDR3: TGTGCCGGCGTTTCCGGGGGGGCCTATGGCTACACCTTC. Amino acids: CAGVSGGAYGYTF.

This rearrangement joins TRBV19 to TRBJ1-2; 7 nucleotides align to TRBD1. Germline values: CDR1 LNHDA, CDR2 SQIVND (reference sequence). The J segment lost 2 bases and the V segment lost 8 bases, leaving 5 bases of the junction unmatched. The CDR3 contains 13 residues. CDR3 bases: TGTGCCAGTGAACAGGGGCGAAACTATGGCTACACCTTC. This translates into CASEQGRNYGYTF.

In this sample, this clonotype turned up many times. This chain connects TRBV29-1 to TRBJ2-7, with D tentatively TRBD2 (7 bases). Per germline, CDR1 SQVTM and CDR2 ANQGSEA. V lost 5 bases and J lost 5, with 16 bases in between. The CDR3 loop spans 13 amino acids. The CDR3 DNA sequence: TGCAGCGTTTCTTCGATCGGGGGGCACGAGCAGTACTTC. Amino acid sequence: CSVSSIGGHEQYF.

CDR3 DNA sequence: TGTGCCAGCTCAGGCCGGCCGACATTCTCTGGGGCCAACGTCCTGACTTTC. Its protein product is CASSGRPTFSGANVLTF. The J gene is TRBJ2-6, the V gene TRBV6-6; D ambiguous. The CDR3 runs to 17 residues. CDR1 MNHNY and CDR2 SVGAGI come from the germline V gene (reference sequence). Trimming took 8 bases from V and 0 from J, leaving 17 bases between them.

V gene TRBV6-2 or TRBV6-3 combines with J gene TRBJ1-3, with D perhaps matching TRBD1 (5 bases). Looked up from germline, CDR1 is MNHEY and CDR2 is SVGEGT. There are 18 residues in the CDR3. Trimming took off 0 bases at V and 2 bases at J, with 17 bases between the two ends. DNA for the CDR3: TGTGCCAGCAGTTACTCAACAGGAACAGGAGGAGCTGGAAACACCATATATTTT. Translated: CASSYSTGTGGAGNTIYF.

The chain joins TRBV6-5 to TRBJ1-2; 9 bases fit TRBD1. The CDR3 contains 13 residues. With 6 bases clipped from V and 8 bases from J, the junction kept 7 bases outside the gene matches. Germline loops: CDR1 MNHEY, CDR2 SVGAGI. The CDR3 sequence is CASRILGTGGYTF. The CDR3 region has the DNA TGTGCCAGCAGGATCCTAGGGACAGGGGGCTACACCTTC.

J is TRBJ1-1 and V is TRBV19; 7 nucleotides agree with TRBD1. The CDR3 is 16 amino acids. V lost 4 bases to trimming and J lost 11 bases; unmatched junction nucleotides: 19. Germline values: CDR1 LNHDA, CDR2 SQIVND (reference sequence). This CDR3 is CASSTLGPGQFFPAFF. The CDR3 nucleotides are TGTGCCAGTAGTACCCTCGGACCGGGACAGTTTTTTCCGGCTTTCTTT.

V gene TRBV7-6 combines with J gene TRBJ2-5; maybe TRBD1 (5 bases). Germline CDR1 SGHVS, CDR2 FNYEAQ. The CDR3 length is 13 residues. Trimming stripped 4 bases from V and 5 bases from J, with 11 bases between. DNA of the CDR3: TGTGCCAGCAGCTCCCAGGGAAGCGAGACCCAGTACTTC. Protein: CASSSQGSETQYF.

This clonotype turned up a few times. The V gene is TRBV6-5, the J gene TRBJ1-6, with 7 bases identical to TRBD1. This CDR3 comprises 18 residues. Germline-derived CDR1 and CDR2 are MNHEY and SVGAGI. V shed 5 bases, J shed 1 base, and the junction held 11 bases outside the gene matches. The CDR3 loop reads CASSEPYRGRSYNSPLHF. CDR3 coding DNA: TGTGCCAGCAGTGAACCCTACAGGGGAAGGTCCTATAATTCACCCCTCCACTTT.

This clonotype occurred a few times. This sequence joins TRBV28 and TRBJ2-7, with 7 bases fitting TRBD1. The V gene's germline CDR1 is MDHEN and CDR2 SYDVKM. The CDR3 sequence is 13 residues long. V trimming: 4 bases; J trimming: 6 bases; junction bases outside the gene matches: 6. The DNA for the CDR3 is TGTGCCAGCAGTTCACAGGGGTTCTCCGAGCAGTACTTC. This gives the protein CASSSQGFSEQYF.